This T cell receptor beta chain is from a study of blood T cell repertoires in COVID-19. The wider study: COVID-19 samples from acute and convalescent phases originated in the United States, Italy and Spain. Sources were T cells, B-cell-depleted T cells, or PBMCs; the material itself was cDNA or gDNA.

Original processing notes: Nucleated cell number was recorded as an estimate derived from reference gene primer amplification. TCRdb keeps only in-frame clones here, not all; method: immunoSEQ multiplex PCR. The V and J calls and the clone size are those of that table, but D and trimming were determined from the DNA. The top ten clones hold 3.1% of a sample with fewer than 110,000 clones, 70% to 90% of them seen once. V dropped 7 bases and J dropped 6; count of bases not matched to a gene: 7. CDR1 LNHDA and CDR2 SQIVND come from the germline V gene (reference sequence). The CDR3 is 14 amino acids. The TCR comes from a man in his fifties in a cohort sampled during active COVID-19. The J gene is TRBJ1-5, the V gene TRBV19; TRBD1 matches 9 bases. The sequenced sample was peripheral blood. CDR3 nucleotides: TGTGCCAGTACACAGGGGGCGAGGAGTCAGCCCCAGCATTTT. Translated: CASTQGARSQPQHF.